This T cell receptor (beta chain) was sequenced in a study of blood T cell repertoires in COVID-19. V was clipped by 4 bases and J by 1 base; unmatched bases: 9. From germline, CDR1 is LGHNA and CDR2 YNFKEQ. This CDR3 spans 17 amino acids. The data were produced by immunoSEQ multiplex PCR, yet TCRdb's version contains in-frame clones alone and is incomplete. The top ten hold about 1.7% of the sample, which has about 400,000 clones, roughly 89% seen once. This receptor was obtained from a woman younger than 45 who had recovered from COVID-19. The genes are TRBV4-2 and TRBJ2-3, with 9 bases identical to TRBD2. Input material: PBMCs or T cells enriched from blood (not recorded which). CDR3 bases: TGTGCCAGCAGCCTAGGACCATGGACTAGCGGCACAGATACGCAGTATTTT. Protein sequence: CASSLGPWTSGTDTQYF.